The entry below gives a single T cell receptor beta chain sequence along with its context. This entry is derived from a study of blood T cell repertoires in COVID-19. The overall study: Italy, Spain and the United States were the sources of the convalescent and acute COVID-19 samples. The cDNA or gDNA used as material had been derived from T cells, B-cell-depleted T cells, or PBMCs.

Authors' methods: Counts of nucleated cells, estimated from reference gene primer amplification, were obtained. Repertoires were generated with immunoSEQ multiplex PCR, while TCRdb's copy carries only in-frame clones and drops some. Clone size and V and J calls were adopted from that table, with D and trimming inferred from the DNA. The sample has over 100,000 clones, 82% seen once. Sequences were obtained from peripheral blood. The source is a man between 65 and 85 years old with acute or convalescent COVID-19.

CDR3 bases: TGTGCCTGGAGAGGTTCAGGGTCTTCACCCCTCCACTTT. Its protein product is CAWRGSGSSPLHF. The J gene is TRBJ1-6, the V gene TRBV30; D is perhaps TRBD1 (5 bases). The germline CDR1 and CDR2 sequences are GTSNPN and SVGIG (reference sequence). V lost 3 bases and J lost 9, with 12 bases in between. CDR3 length: 13 amino acids.